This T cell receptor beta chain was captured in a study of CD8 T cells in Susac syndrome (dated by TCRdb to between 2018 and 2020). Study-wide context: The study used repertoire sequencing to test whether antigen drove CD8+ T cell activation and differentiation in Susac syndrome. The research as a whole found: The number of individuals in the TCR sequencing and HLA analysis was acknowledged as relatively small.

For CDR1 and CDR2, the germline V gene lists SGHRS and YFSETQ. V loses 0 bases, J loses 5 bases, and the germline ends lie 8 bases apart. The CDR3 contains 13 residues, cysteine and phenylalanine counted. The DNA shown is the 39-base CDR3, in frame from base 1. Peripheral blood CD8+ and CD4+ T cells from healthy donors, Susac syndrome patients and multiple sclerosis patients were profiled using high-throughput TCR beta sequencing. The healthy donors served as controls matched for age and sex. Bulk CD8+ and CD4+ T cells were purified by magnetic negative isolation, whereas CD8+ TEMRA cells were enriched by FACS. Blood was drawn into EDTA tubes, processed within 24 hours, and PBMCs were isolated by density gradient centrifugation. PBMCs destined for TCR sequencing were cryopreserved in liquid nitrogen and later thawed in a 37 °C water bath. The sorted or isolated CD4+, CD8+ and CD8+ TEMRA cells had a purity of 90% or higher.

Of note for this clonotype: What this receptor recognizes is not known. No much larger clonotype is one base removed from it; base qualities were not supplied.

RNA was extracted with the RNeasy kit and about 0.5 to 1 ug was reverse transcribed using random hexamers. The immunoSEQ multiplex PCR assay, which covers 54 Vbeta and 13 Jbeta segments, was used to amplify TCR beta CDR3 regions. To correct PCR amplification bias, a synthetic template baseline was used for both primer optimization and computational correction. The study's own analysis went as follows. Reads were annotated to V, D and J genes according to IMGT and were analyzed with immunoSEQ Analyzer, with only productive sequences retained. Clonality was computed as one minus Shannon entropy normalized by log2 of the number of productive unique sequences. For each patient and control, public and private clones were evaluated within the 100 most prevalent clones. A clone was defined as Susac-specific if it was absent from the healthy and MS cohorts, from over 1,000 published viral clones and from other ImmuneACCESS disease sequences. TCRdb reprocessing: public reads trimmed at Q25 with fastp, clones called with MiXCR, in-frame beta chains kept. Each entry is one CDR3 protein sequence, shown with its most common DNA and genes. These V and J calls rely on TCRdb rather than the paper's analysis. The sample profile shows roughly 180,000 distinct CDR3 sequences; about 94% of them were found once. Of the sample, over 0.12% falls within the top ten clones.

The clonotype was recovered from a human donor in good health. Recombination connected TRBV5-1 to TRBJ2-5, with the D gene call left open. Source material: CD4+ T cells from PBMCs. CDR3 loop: CASSLEYVETQYF. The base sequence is TGCGCCAGCAGCTTGGAATACGTGGAGACCCAGTACTTC.